This T cell receptor (beta chain) appears in the sequencing data of a study of T cell responses to AZD1222 COVID-19 vaccine. Clones were read by immunoSEQ multiplex PCR, and TCRdb kept only the in-frame ones, dropping some. The sample has 35,000 to 50,000 clones, roughly 77% seen once. Sequences were derived from peripheral blood, sampled 28 days after the second dose of the MenACWY control vaccine. The sequence derives from an adult who received the MenACWY meningococcal vaccine as a control.

The CDR3 here is CASSQIPGNTEAFF. The CDR3 DNA sequence: TGTGCCAGCAGCCAGATACCAGGGAACACTGAAGCTTTCTTT. J is TRBJ1-1 and V is TRBV3-1 (or the pseudogene TRBV3-2); D is uncertain. CDR3 length equals 14 residues. Germline assignment: CDR1 LGHDT and CDR2 YNNKEL (reference sequence). V was cut by 3 bases and J by 1 base, with 9 bases left in between.